What follows are 18 T cell receptor beta chains derived from one specimen sequenced in a study of blood T cells in healthy people across ages. The authors ran a second PCR of roughly 6 to 12 cycles using a sample-barcoded 5' primer and a J-beta primer mix. Each CDR3 protein gets one entry after TCRdb re-called the 5' RACE reads with MiXCR. The repertoire includes hundreds of thousands of distinct CDR3 sequences, over 20% of them detected once, and about 3.6% sits in the top ten. The sample comprised blood. These receptors came from a man aged 65 to 85 in good health.

V and J are TRBV12-3 or TRBV12-4 and TRBJ2-7; 9 nucleotides agree with TRBD2. Trimming at V came to 4 bases and at J to 5 bases, leaving 12 bases not matched to a gene. The CDR3 sequence is 16 residues long. In nucleotides, the CDR3 is TGTGCCAGCAGTTCGACATCCGCGGGAGGGCCAAACGAGCAGTACTTC. Protein: CASSSTSAGGPNEQYF.

This clonotype was picked up a small number of times. This chain links TRBV4-1 with TRBJ1-5; D call uncertain. The length of the CDR3 is 15 residues. With 2 bases removed from V and 0 bases from J, the gap between germline ends came to 8 bases. Germline CDR1 MGHRA, CDR2 YSYEKL. This CDR3 reads CASSQTVLSNQPQHF. CDR3 bases: TGCGCCAGCAGCCAAACAGTGCTTAGCAATCAGCCCCAGCATTTT.

The chain couples TRBV29-1 to TRBJ2-6; D is unresolved. V lost 5 bases, J lost 0 bases, and 5 bases lay in between. Per the germline V gene, CDR1 is SQVTM and CDR2 is ANQGSEA. This CDR3 comprises 13 residues. The CDR3 region is CSVNFSGANVLTF. As DNA, the CDR3 is TGCAGCGTTAACTTCTCTGGGGCCAACGTCCTGACTTTC.

This clonotype was counted a few times. This sequence joins TRBV15 and TRBJ2-5; D not resolved. Between the trimmed V and J ends, which lost 5 bases and 2 bases, there was a span of 15 bases. The CDR3 is 15 amino acids. Germline loops: CDR1 LNHNV, CDR2 YYDKDF (reference sequence). CDR3: CATSVAPGVQETQYF. CDR3 nucleotides: TGTGCCACCAGCGTAGCCCCAGGAGTTCAAGAGACCCAGTACTTC.

The chain is built from TRBV29-1 and TRBJ2-3; 7 positions agree with TRBD1. The CDR3 length is 12 residues. Trimming removed 8 bases from V and 0 bases from J; junction bases left unmatched: 2. Germline V gene data show CDR1 as SQVTM and CDR2 as ANQGSEA. This chain's CDR3 is CSSGQSTDTQYF. In DNA, the CDR3 is TGCAGCTCGGGACAGAGCACAGATACGCAGTATTTT.

This clonotype was found many times. V gene TRBV5-1 combines with J gene TRBJ2-2; D remains unclear. V lost 3 bases, J lost 4 bases, and 16 bases lay in between. This CDR3 has 16 amino acids. In germline, CDR1 is SGHRS, CDR2 YFSETQ. Written as DNA, the CDR3 is TGCGCCAGCAGCTCGGATCGGGTCCTTCCCACCGGGGAGCTGTTTTTT. Translating gives CASSSDRVLPTGELFF.

This clonotype was observed a few times. The chain combines TRBV2 with TRBJ2-1; D is undetermined. The CDR3 is 16 residues long. Germline V CDR1 and CDR2: SNHLY, FYNNEI. With 6 bases removed from V and 8 bases from J, the gap between germline ends came to 23 bases. CDR3 sequence reads: CASSLVPGVEDHEQFF. The CDR3 DNA follows: TGTGCCAGCAGCCTCGTTCCTGGCGTCGAGGATCATGAGCAGTTCTTC.

The J gene is TRBJ1-2, the V gene TRBV14, with no clear D. The V gene lost 1 base and the J gene lost 3 bases, with 15 bases spanning the gap. Germline V gene lookup returns CDR1 SGHDN and CDR2 FVKESK. This CDR3 region has 16 residues. The DNA for the CDR3 is TGTGCCAGCAGCCAAGCTTTGATGGGCGCGGACTATGGCTACACCTTC. Protein: CASSQALMGADYGYTF.

The chain carries TRBV20-1 and TRBJ1-6; 10 positions agree with TRBD1. This CDR3 comprises 13 residues. Germline-derived CDR1 and CDR2 are DFQATT and SNEGSKA (reference sequence). J was trimmed by 7 bases and V by 5 bases; bases with no gene match: 2. The CDR3 DNA reads TGCAGTGCTGAGGACAGGGGGAATTCACCCCTCCACTTT. It specifies CSAEDRGNSPLHF.

This clonotype showed up just a few times. The rearrangement links TRBV12-3 or TRBV12-4 to TRBJ1-1; perhaps TRBD1 as D (6 bases). This CDR3 is built from 14 residues. Trimming took 7 bases from V and 0 from J, leaving 12 bases between them. For the CDR3, the DNA is TGTGCCAGCACCCAGGACAGAATGAACACTGAAGCTTTCTTT. Translation gives CASTQDRMNTEAFF.

This clonotype turned up a few times. The chain couples TRBV5-1 to TRBJ1-4, with no clear D. V shed 0 bases and J shed 4 bases, with 10 bases lying between them. CDR3 length equals 15 residues. CDR1 is SGHRS and CDR2 is YFSETQ in the germline V gene. The DNA for the CDR3 is TGCGCCAGCAGCTTGGATGCATCTCTTAATGAAAAACTGTTTTTT. Protein: CASSLDASLNEKLFF.

A few counts support this clonotype. The chain has TRBV19 and TRBJ2-5; D remains unclear. Trimming shortened V by 5 bases and J by 0 bases, and 7 bases separated the two germline ends. This CDR3 has 13 residues. Germline V gene sequence: CDR1 LNHDA, CDR2 SQIVND (reference sequence). Here the CDR3 reads CASSPEYQETQYF. Here the CDR3 DNA reads TGTGCCAGTAGTCCAGAATACCAAGAGACCCAGTACTTC.

This clonotype has just a few counts. The chain joins TRBV20-1 to TRBJ1-1; a possible D gene is TRBD1 (6 bases). The CDR3 contains 14 residues. CDR1 is DFQATT, CDR2 SNEGSKA, per germline (reference sequence). The ends were cut back, 5 bases at V and 6 bases at J, with 19 bases in the middle. In nucleotides, the CDR3 is TGCAGTGCTGACCGACAGTCGGGGGCGGCTGAAGCTTTCTTT. It translates to CSADRQSGAAEAFF.

As to this clonotype: One end of the junction varies from germline; a read error may be responsible. V usage is TRBV9 and J usage is TRBJ2-2; D may be TRBD2 (6 bases). Per the germline V gene, CDR1 is SGDLS and CDR2 is YYNGEE. This CDR3 region has 13 residues. The CDR3, as DNA: TGTGCCAGCAGCGCCCAGCCGCGCGGGGAGCCGTTTTTT. Its translation: CASSAQPRGEPFF.

Only a few counts were recorded for this clonotype. The CDR3 coding sequence is TGTGCCTGCAGACACCCGGGACAGGGTAGGCACGAGCAGTACTTC. Protein: CACRHPGQGRHEQYF. The rearrangement uses TRBV30 and TRBJ2-7; 9 bases map to TRBD1. Losses at the gene ends were 6 bases for V and 5 bases for J; bases not matched to a gene: 14. Germline V lookup: CDR1 GTSNPN, CDR2 SVGIG (reference sequence). This CDR3 region has 15 residues. The full variable domain, rest sourced from reference TRBV30 and TRBJ2-7, is SQTIHQWPATLVQPVGSPLSLECTVEGTSNPNLYWYRQAAGRGLQLLFYSVGIGQISSEVPQNLSASRPQDRQFILSSKKLLLSDSGFYLCACRHPGQGRHEQYFGPGTRLTVT.

This clonotype is a singleton in its sample. In DNA, the CDR3 is TGTGCCAGCAGCCACGCCGTAGGGAATCAGCCCCAGCATTTT. The encoded protein is CASSHAVGNQPQHF. The chain is built from TRBV3-1 and TRBJ1-5; D call uncertain. This CDR3 is 14 amino acids long. Germline loops: CDR1 LGHDT, CDR2 YNNKEL (reference sequence). Trimming took 3 bases from V and 4 from J, leaving 10 bases between them. The whole variable domain, remainder taken from reference TRBV3-1 and TRBJ1-5, is DTAVSQTPKYLVTQMGNDKSIKCEQNLGHDTMYWYKQDSKKFLKIMFSYNNKELIINETVPNRFSPKSPDKAHLNLHINSLELGDSAVYFCASSHAVGNQPQHFGDGTRLSIL.

CDR3 region: CSAYRSFGTDTQYF. In nucleotides, the CDR3 is TGCAGTGCCTATAGAAGCTTTGGGACAGATACGCAGTATTTT. The chain recombines TRBV20-1 with TRBJ2-3; D gene ambiguous. The CDR3 length is 14 residues. Germline V lookup: CDR1 DFQATT, CDR2 SNEGSKA (reference sequence). V was cut by 6 bases and J by 3 bases, with 16 bases left in between.

The chain uses TRBV20-1 and TRBJ2-5, with 9 bases lining up with TRBD2. The V gene's germline CDR1 is DFQATT and CDR2 SNEGSKA (reference sequence). Trimming cost V 0 bases and J 3 bases; bases outside gene matches: 8. This CDR3 has 16 residues. Here the CDR3 reads CSARDVIAGVKETQYF. Here the CDR3 DNA reads TGCAGTGCTAGAGATGTGATAGCGGGAGTTAAAGAGACCCAGTACTTC.